Each of the 9 T cell receptor beta chains below was sequenced from the same sample in a study of cytomegalovirus exposure and HLA in healthy donors. Data came from immunoSEQ multiplex PCR; TCRdb stores just in-frame clones and leaves some out. The sample lists 50,000 to 65,000 clones; just under 95% were seen once. The sequencing sample was made of PBMCs. The receptors were gathered from a woman under 30 in good health and CMV-seropositive.

The chain combines TRBV2 with TRBJ1-2; possible D gene TRBD1, 5 bases. V dropped 7 bases and J dropped 7 bases, with 19 bases sitting between them. Per the germline V gene, CDR1 is SNHLY and CDR2 is FYNNEI. CDR3 length: 14 amino acids. The CDR3 loop is CASKVGGVGSGYTF. The CDR3 DNA reads as TGTGCCAGCAAGGTCGGAGGGGTGGGAAGTGGCTACACCTTC.

The chain has TRBV19 and TRBJ2-3; TRBD1 is a possible D gene (6 bases). The CDR3 sequence is 14 residues long. Per germline, CDR1 LNHDA and CDR2 SQIVND (reference sequence). The V and J ends lost 2 bases and 3 bases respectively, with 9 bases between them. CDR3 sequence reads: CASSITGTTDTQYF. The CDR3 coding sequence is TGTGCCAGTAGTATAACTGGGACAACAGATACGCAGTATTTT.

V and J are TRBV5-1 and TRBJ1-1; 8 nucleotides align to TRBD1. CDR1 and CDR2 from the germline V gene are SGHRS and YFSETQ. The CDR3 has 13 amino acids. The V gene end was trimmed by 7 bases and the J gene end by 11 bases; junction bases not matched to a gene: 13. The CDR3 sequence is CASRTGTGRLAFF. In DNA, the CDR3 is TGCGCCAGCCGAACCGGGACAGGAAGATTGGCTTTCTTT.

The chain's CDR3 is CASSTRTSTVLSGELFF. The CDR3 region has the DNA TGTGCCAGCAGCACCCGGACAAGTACCGTATTATCCGGGGAGCTGTTTTTT. The rearrangement uses TRBV7-6 and TRBJ2-2, with D possibly being TRBD1 (5 bases). Trimming took off 5 bases at V and 6 bases at J, with 22 bases between the two ends. Germline lookup yields CDR1 SGHVS and CDR2 FNYEAQ. This CDR3 is built from 17 residues.

The chain joins TRBV14 to TRBJ2-7; D perhaps matches TRBD2 (5 bases). The CDR3 covers 19 residues. Germline V CDR1 and CDR2: SGHDN, FVKESK. Trimming took 0 bases from V and 2 from J, leaving 23 bases between them. In DNA, the CDR3 is TGTGCCAGCAGCCAAGATCCCCAAGGCGGGTCCCGGATACCCTACGAGCAGTACTTC. Protein sequence: CASSQDPQGGSRIPYEQYF.

The chain carries TRBV4-1 and TRBJ2-1; D is ambiguous. Trimming removed 1 base at V and 8 bases at J, with 15 bases between. The V gene's germline CDR1 is MGHRA and CDR2 YSYEKL. This CDR3 region has 15 residues. The CDR3 DNA reads as TGCGCCAGCAGCCAAGGTGACACCCAAGTGGATGAGCAGTTCTTC. The encoded protein is CASSQGDTQVDEQFF.

The chain employs TRBV6-6 and TRBJ2-3, with 7 bases aligning to TRBD2. Per the germline V gene, CDR1 is MNHNY and CDR2 is SVGAGI (reference sequence). V lost 0 bases to trimming and J lost 6 bases; unmatched junction nucleotides: 3. This CDR3 region has 14 residues. The CDR3 DNA follows: TGTGCCAGCAGTTACTCGATGGGGGGGGATACGCAGTATTTT. This gives the protein CASSYSMGGDTQYF.

This chain joins TRBV5-1 and TRBJ2-3; D may be TRBD2 (6 bases). The ends were cut back, 1 base at V and 0 bases at J, with 12 bases in the middle. The CDR3 covers 16 residues. Germline CDR1 is SGHRS and CDR2 is YFSETQ. The CDR3 nucleotides are TGCGCCAGCAGCTTGTACGGGAGACAGAGCACAGATACGCAGTATTTT. Translated, it gives CASSLYGRQSTDTQYF.

The rearrangement joins TRBV2 to TRBJ2-1; TRBD2 matches 14 bases. The CDR3 totals 15 residues. Germline values: CDR1 SNHLY, CDR2 FYNNEI. V lost 6 bases to trimming and J lost 7 bases; unmatched junction nucleotides: 5. The CDR3, as DNA: TGTGCCAGCAGGGGGACTAGCGGGAGCGAGAATGAGCAGTTCTTC. Amino acids: CASRGTSGSENEQFF.